This TCR beta chain was sequenced for a study of shared clonotypes between healthy human individuals. Method: immunoSEQ multiplex PCR; TCRdb's copy keeps in-frame clones and lacks some. The repertoire has more than 2 million clones, roughly 95% of them found once; the top ten carry roughly 1%. Study observations and caveats: When naive CD4 clonotypes were compared across a few donors, approximately 5% were shared. Rarefaction gave evidence that sorted-subset sequencing remained incomplete despite large depth. It was the non-shared clonotypes that had lower generation probabilities than clonotypes shared by all four donors.

CD45RO-negative cells were positively selected for CCR7, leaving out terminally differentiated effector memory CD45RA+ cells. The donor population consisted of healthy HIV-negative adults with no recent acute infections or vaccinations. As for this clone: Its antigen is not known.

The CDR3 has 17 residues. In germline, CDR1 is MNHNS, CDR2 SASEGT. V lost 4 bases and J 0 bases, leaving 15 bases between the germline ends. The sequenced sample consisted of naive CD8+ T cells sorted from blood. The source is a young man in good health. The chain combines TRBV6-1 with TRBJ2-2; D call uncertain. The CDR3 DNA sequence: TGTGCCAGCAGTGTACCCCGGAGAAGGTCGAACACCGGGGAGCTGTTTTTT. Protein sequence: CASSVPRRRSNTGELFF.